This paragraph covers one T cell receptor beta chain sequence. Its matching antigen is unknown. What was sequenced were expressed TCRB transcripts, since all of the isolated RNA had been reverse transcribed. Sequenced by immunoSEQ multiplex PCR; TCRdb stores in-frame clones only, minus some. The repertoire holds about 350,000 clones, with about 18% as singletons. This specimen comes from a study of beta chain features in type 1 diabetes. Study-wide findings and caveats: Whether HLA type influences TCRB rearrangement remained unresolved here.

Sampling consisted of one heparinised blood draw per donor, averaging roughly 0.12 L. Material for sequencing was naive CD4+ T cells from blood. The TCR was taken from a woman aged 18-29 years in good health.

CDR3 amino acids: CASSFKGVEQYF. The CDR3 DNA sequence: TGCGCCAGCAGCTTCAAGGGGGTCGAGCAGTACTTC. The chain combines TRBV5-1 with TRBJ2-7, with D possibly being TRBD1 (6 bases). The germline V gene encodes CDR1 SGHRS and CDR2 YFSETQ. The length of the CDR3 is 12 residues. The ends were cut back, 2 bases at V and 6 bases at J, with 9 bases in the middle.